This entry is about one T cell receptor beta chain. These data belong to a study of cytomegalovirus exposure and HLA in healthy donors. The PCR had 60 Vbeta and 13 Jbeta primers. Sequencing used immunoSEQ multiplex PCR; TCRdb keeps in-frame clones, though not all of them. The data show 160,000 or so clones, about 78% seen once. CDR3 length equals 17 residues. V lost 1 base and J lost 3; bases outside the gene matches: 3. Germline loops: CDR1 LNHDA, CDR2 SQIVND (reference sequence). The source of this sequence is a male donor in good health and CMV-seronegative. What was sequenced was PBMCs. The chain uses TRBV19 and TRBJ2-2; 12 bases are a match to TRBD2. The CDR3: CASSIALAGGDTGELFF. CDR3 nucleotides: TGTGCCAGTAGTATAGCTCTAGCGGGAGGGGACACCGGGGAGCTGTTTTTT. The variable domain in full, with the rest retrieved from reference TRBV19 and TRBJ2-2, is DGGITQSPKYLFRKEGQNVTLSCEQNLNHDAMYWYRQDPGQGLRLIYYSQIVNDFQKGDIAEGYSVSREKKESFPLTVTSAQKNPTAFYLCASSIALAGGDTGELFFGEGSRLTVL.